The 30 T cell receptor beta chains below all came from one sample that was sequenced in a study of Ad26.COV2.S vaccination and SARS-CoV-2 variants. Some clones are missing from TCRdb's copy, which holds only in-frame ones; the method was immunoSEQ multiplex PCR. Of approximately 340,000 clones in the sample, about 90% were seen once. Source: peripheral blood, taken after recovery from COVID-19. Receptor source: a human donor who had recovered from COVID-19.

Points on this clone: Germline and junction disagree at one end, which may indicate a read error. The genes are TRBV19 and TRBJ1-4, with 9 nucleotides matching TRBD1. The CDR3 is 12 amino acids. The germline V gene encodes CDR1 LNHDA and CDR2 SQIVND (reference sequence). The CDR3: CARRDRERKTVF. In DNA, the CDR3 is TGTGCCAGGCGGGACAGGGAACGAAAAACTGTTTTT.

The rearrangement links TRBV7-8 to TRBJ2-5, with 13 positions matching TRBD2. CDR3 length: 16 amino acids. CDR1 and CDR2 from the germline V gene are SGHVS and FQNEAQ. After removal of 5 bases from V and 6 bases from J, the junction contained 9 bases not matched to a gene. The CDR3 DNA reads TGTGCCAGCAGCCCGAGCGGGACTAGCGGGGCTCAGACCCAGTACTTC. Translated, it gives CASSPSGTSGAQTQYF.

The J gene is TRBJ1-1, the V gene TRBV19; 7 positions match TRBD1. Germline V gene data show CDR1 as LNHDA and CDR2 as SQIVND (reference sequence). V shed 4 bases and J 7 bases; nucleotides not matched to a gene: 12. This CDR3 region has 15 residues. The chain's CDR3 is CASSTKITTGNEAFF. The CDR3 DNA reads as TGTGCCAGTAGTACCAAAATTACGACAGGGAATGAAGCTTTCTTT.

This chain uses TRBV2 with TRBJ1-1, with D unclear. CDR1 is SNHLY and CDR2 is FYNNEI in the germline V gene. This CDR3 region has 13 residues. V dropped 6 bases and J dropped 2 bases, with 10 bases sitting between them. CDR3 in DNA: TGTGCCAGCAGGCCGGTTTCAAACACTGAAGCTTTCTTT. It encodes CASRPVSNTEAFF.

The rearrangement links TRBV18 to TRBJ2-7; D is unclear. Germline CDR1 reads KGHSH; CDR2 reads LQKENI. The CDR3 totals 14 residues. The V end was cut by 0 bases, the J end by 3 bases, with 9 bases between. CDR3 nucleotides: TGTGCCAGCTCACCACCGAGCCAGAGCTACGAGCAGTACTTC. The encoded protein is CASSPPSQSYEQYF.

Of note for this clone: The sample carries other DNA sequences with the same CDR3. The chain links TRBV29-1 to TRBJ1-2; unclear D gene. V lost 3 bases, J lost 2 bases, and 7 bases lay in between. Germline V gene data show CDR1 as SQVTM and CDR2 as ANQGSEA. The CDR3 is 12 amino acids. CDR3 sequence reads: CSVELTNYGYTF. The CDR3 nucleotides are TGCAGCGTTGAGTTAACAAACTATGGCTACACCTTC. Full variable domain (outside the CDR3, taken from reference TRBV29-1 and TRBJ1-2): SAVISQKPSRDICQRGTSLTIQCQVDSQVTMMFWYRQQPGQSLTLIATANQGSEATYESGFVIDKFPISRPNLTFSTLTVSNMSPEDSSIYLCSVELTNYGYTFGSGTRLTVV.

V is TRBV7-3 and J is TRBJ2-3; maybe TRBD2 (6 bases). V was cut by 2 bases and J by 7 bases, with 25 bases left in between. The length of the CDR3 is 18 residues. Germline V gives CDR1 SGHTA, CDR2 FQGTGA. CDR3: CASSLGGVGRVGKHTQYF. The CDR3 nucleotides read TGTGCCAGCAGCTTAGGAGGGGTGGGTAGGGTAGGCAAACATACGCAGTATTTT.

In its sample, this clone was seen a few times. The gene calls are TRBV19 and TRBJ2-2; TRBD1 matches at 10 bases. The CDR3 is 16 residues long. Germline CDR1 reads LNHDA; CDR2 reads SQIVND (reference sequence). Losses at the gene ends were 5 bases for V and 2 bases for J; bases not matched to a gene: 5. DNA for the CDR3: TGTGCCAGTAGTTGGCGACAGGGGGCCAACACCGGGGAGCTGTTTTTT. Amino acid sequence: CASSWRQGANTGELFF.

The chain carries TRBV9 and TRBJ2-3, with D hard to call. V was shortened by 3 bases and J by 4 bases, with 9 bases between the two germline ends. Per germline, CDR1 SGDLS and CDR2 YYNGEE. This CDR3 region has 13 residues. CDR3 sequence: CASSAESADTQYF. DNA of the CDR3: TGTGCCAGCAGCGCTGAGAGCGCAGATACGCAGTATTTT.

This clone was seen just once. The chain combines TRBV19 with TRBJ2-2, with D maybe TRBD2 (6 bases). The germline V gene encodes CDR1 LNHDA and CDR2 SQIVND (reference sequence). This CDR3 has 12 residues. The ends were cut back, 7 bases at V and 6 bases at J, with 9 bases in the middle. The CDR3 DNA reads as TGTGCCAGTATTACGGGGGCCGGGGAGCTGTTTTTT. This codes for CASITGAGELFF.

The V and J genes are TRBV6-5 and TRBJ2-3; perhaps TRBD1 as D (6 bases). This CDR3 has 14 amino acids. V lost 0 bases, J lost 4 bases, and 8 bases lay in between. Germline lookup yields CDR1 MNHEY and CDR2 SVGAGI. The CDR3 loop is CASSYSRGSDTQYF. DNA of the CDR3: TGTGCCAGCAGTTACTCGAGGGGGTCAGATACGCAGTATTTT.

The chain combines TRBV7-8 with TRBJ2-7; D remains ambiguous. Per the germline V gene, CDR1 is SGHVS and CDR2 is FQNEAQ. The CDR3 length is 13 residues. V was cut by 2 bases and J by 3 bases, with 8 bases left in between. The CDR3 coding sequence is TGTGCCAGCAGCTTAACGGCGAACTACGAGCAGTACTTC. It is translated as CASSLTANYEQYF.

This chain connects TRBV20-1 to TRBJ2-1; D uncertain. The germline gives CDR1 DFQATT, CDR2 SNEGSKA (reference sequence). The CDR3 extends over 11 amino acids. V was pared by 1 base and J by 10 bases, with 8 bases between. The CDR3 DNA follows: TGCAGTGCTAGAGTCATCTGGGAGCAGTTCTTC. Its protein is CSARVIWEQFF.

This clone was picked up one time. This sequence joins TRBV6-5 and TRBJ2-7; 13 nucleotides align to TRBD2. Germline values: CDR1 MNHEY, CDR2 SVGAGI. CDR3 length equals 16 residues. The V gene end was trimmed by 0 bases and the J gene end by 6 bases; junction bases not matched to a gene: 5. CDR3 residues: CASSYSGGLAGSEQYF. For the CDR3, the DNA is TGTGCCAGCAGTTACTCGGGGGGACTAGCGGGGAGCGAGCAGTACTTC.

This chain uses TRBV5-1 with TRBJ2-5; 8 positions agree with TRBD1. Germline trimming cut 6 bases from V and 4 bases from J; bases unmatched to any gene: 14. The CDR3 has 16 amino acids. CDR1 and CDR2 from the germline V gene are SGHRS and YFSETQ. The CDR3 region is CASTQLDRAGVETQYF. The CDR3 DNA reads as TGCGCCAGCACTCAATTGGACAGGGCTGGGGTAGAGACCCAGTACTTC.

The CDR3 DNA follows: TGTGCCAGCAGCCCAATGGGACAGCAGACCTACGAGCAGTACTTC. As protein: CASSPMGQQTYEQYF. V and J are TRBV3-1 (or the pseudogene TRBV3-2) and TRBJ2-7; TRBD1 matches 7 bases. CDR3 size: 15 residues. V was pared by 4 bases and J by 2 bases, with 8 bases of the junction left unmatched. CDR1 LGHDT and CDR2 YNNKEL come from the germline V gene (reference sequence).

This sequence joins TRBV27 and TRBJ2-5, with a possible D match to TRBD2 (5 bases). The CDR3 consists of 13 residues. The germline CDR1 and CDR2 sequences are MNHEY and SMNVEV (reference sequence). The V and J ends lost 4 bases and 5 bases respectively, with 11 bases between them. Here the CDR3 reads CASSWAWEETQYF. The CDR3, as DNA: TGTGCCAGCAGTTGGGCCTGGGAGGAGACCCAGTACTTC.

V and J are TRBV7-2 and TRBJ1-2; D remains unclear. Germline V lookup: CDR1 SGHTA, CDR2 FQGNSA. This CDR3 is 11 amino acids long. V dropped 5 bases and J dropped 9 bases, with 10 bases sitting between them. CDR3 residues: CASSLGMSYTF. DNA of the CDR3: TGTGCCAGCAGCCTCGGGATGAGCTACACCTTC.

The gene calls are TRBV29-1 and TRBJ2-7; tentatively, D is TRBD2 (7 bases). This CDR3 has 15 amino acids. V shed 6 bases and J shed 3 bases, with 21 bases lying between them. Germline CDR1 SQVTM, CDR2 ANQGSEA. This CDR3 reads CSVGATWGGSYEQYF. As DNA, the CDR3 is TGCAGCGTGGGGGCAACATGGGGCGGGAGCTACGAGCAGTACTTC.

The chain couples TRBV6-6 to TRBJ2-7; no firm D call. V was pared by 7 bases and J by 3 bases, with 22 bases between. The CDR3 contains 16 residues. In germline, CDR1 is MNHNY, CDR2 SVGAGI (reference sequence). The CDR3 DNA reads as TGTGCCAGCACCCCCTCTTCTCGGGTGAGACTCTACGAGCAGTACTTC. Translation gives CASTPSSRVRLYEQYF.

This chain links TRBV6-6 with TRBJ1-6, with a tentative D call TRBD1 (6 bases). With 6 bases removed from V and 10 bases from J, the gap between germline ends came to 19 bases. The V gene's germline CDR1 is MNHNY and CDR2 SVGAGI (reference sequence). The CDR3 loop spans 15 amino acids. CDR3 protein: CASREPTGFNSPLHF. For the CDR3, the DNA is TGTGCCAGCAGAGAGCCTACAGGGTTTAACTCACCCCTCCACTTT.

The chain recombines TRBV27 with TRBJ1-2; D may be TRBD1 (6 bases). CDR3 size: 13 residues. V was cut by 2 bases and J by 6 bases, with 10 bases left in between. Germline V gives CDR1 MNHEY, CDR2 SMNVEV (reference sequence). CDR3 region: CASSLVTGNGYTF. As DNA, the CDR3 is TGTGCCAGCAGTTTAGTTACAGGGAATGGCTACACCTTC.

The CDR3 coding sequence is TGCGCCAGCAGCCGGGACAGGGCCGGTTCACCCCTCCACTTT. Its protein is CASSRDRAGSPLHF. The J gene is TRBJ1-6, the V gene TRBV5-1; 9 nucleotides line up with TRBD1. J gave up 9 bases and V 4 bases, and 5 bases lay outside the gene matches. CDR1 and CDR2 from the germline V gene are SGHRS and YFSETQ. This CDR3 contains 14 residues.

This chain uses TRBV5-1 with TRBJ2-5, with D unresolved. Trimming pared 0 bases from V and 1 base from J, leaving 10 bases between. Germline V gene lookup returns CDR1 SGHRS and CDR2 YFSETQ. This CDR3 contains 15 residues. DNA of the CDR3: TGCGCCAGCAGCTTGGTAGGCCAGATCCAAGAGACCCAGTACTTC. Its translation is CASSLVGQIQETQYF.

This chain joins TRBV5-1 and TRBJ1-1; TRBD1 matches 7 bases. CDR1 SGHRS and CDR2 YFSETQ come from the germline V gene. The CDR3 length is 16 residues. The V segment lost 0 bases and the J segment 4 bases; nucleotides outside the gene matches: 9. The CDR3 reads CASSLGETGMFTEAFF. CDR3 nucleotides: TGCGCCAGCAGCTTGGGGGAGACAGGGATGTTCACTGAAGCTTTCTTT.

This rearrangement joins TRBV6-1 to TRBJ2-2; 7 bases map to TRBD1. Trimming took 1 base from V and 6 from J; bases not matched to a gene: 11. The CDR3 contains 17 residues. Germline CDR1 is MNHNS and CDR2 is SASEGT. The CDR3 loop is CASSEGRQGLWAGELFF. The CDR3 DNA reads as TGTGCCAGCAGTGAAGGGAGACAGGGTCTTTGGGCCGGGGAGCTGTTTTTT.

The chain recombines TRBV13 with TRBJ2-7; 10 nucleotides line up with TRBD2. From germline, CDR1 is PRHDT and CDR2 FYEKMQ (reference sequence). With V trimmed by 0 bases and J by 0 bases, 5 bases remained unmatched. The CDR3 spans 17 residues. The CDR3 DNA is TGTGCCAGCAGCTTAGGCGTTAGCGGGGGGTACTCCTACGAGCAGTACTTC. Protein sequence: CASSLGVSGGYSYEQYF.

This clone was counted a single time. The chain is built from TRBV25-1 and TRBJ1-4, with D possibly matching TRBD1 (5 bases). Germline V gives CDR1 MGHDK, CDR2 SYGVNS. V lost 6 bases to trimming and J lost 5 bases, with 13 bases between them. This CDR3 contains 14 residues. Written as DNA, the CDR3 is TGTGCCAGCAGCCGCCGGGCAGGGAATGAAAAACTGTTTTTT. Translated: CASSRRAGNEKLFF.

The chain combines TRBV29-1 with TRBJ1-2, with 7 bases identical to TRBD1. Trimming removed 8 bases from V and 3 bases from J; junction bases left unmatched: 3. Germline V gene lookup returns CDR1 SQVTM and CDR2 ANQGSEA. This CDR3 comprises 11 residues. The CDR3 nucleotides read TGCAGCATTGGGACAGACTATGGCTACACCTTC. Translating gives CSIGTDYGYTF.

V usage is TRBV6-1 and J usage is TRBJ2-5; D remains ambiguous. V lost 1 base, J lost 4 bases, and 4 bases lay in between. The CDR3 spans 12 residues. Germline V gene sequence: CDR1 MNHNS, CDR2 SASEGT. In nucleotides, the CDR3 is TGTGCCAGCAGTGAAGTTCGAGAGACCCAGTACTTC. Translation gives CASSEVRETQYF.